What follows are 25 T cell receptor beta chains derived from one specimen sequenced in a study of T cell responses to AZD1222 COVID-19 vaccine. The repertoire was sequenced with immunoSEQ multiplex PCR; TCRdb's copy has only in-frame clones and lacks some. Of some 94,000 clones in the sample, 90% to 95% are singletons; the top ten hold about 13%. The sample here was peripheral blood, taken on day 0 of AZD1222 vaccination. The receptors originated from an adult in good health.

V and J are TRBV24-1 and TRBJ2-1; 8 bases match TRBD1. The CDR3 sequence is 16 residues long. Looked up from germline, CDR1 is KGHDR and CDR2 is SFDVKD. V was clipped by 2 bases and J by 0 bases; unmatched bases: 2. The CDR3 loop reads CATSDYRGSSYNEQFF. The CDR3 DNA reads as TGTGCCACCAGTGATTACAGGGGGAGCTCCTACAATGAGCAGTTCTTC.

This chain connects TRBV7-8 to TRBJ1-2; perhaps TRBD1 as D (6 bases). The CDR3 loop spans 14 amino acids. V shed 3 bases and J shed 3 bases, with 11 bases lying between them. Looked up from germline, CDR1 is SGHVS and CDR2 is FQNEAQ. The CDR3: CASSFNSGDYGYTF. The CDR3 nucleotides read TGTGCCAGCAGCTTTAATTCAGGGGACTATGGCTACACCTTC. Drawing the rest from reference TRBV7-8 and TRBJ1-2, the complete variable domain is GAGVSQSPRYKVAKRGQDVALRCDPISGHVSLFWYQQALGQGPEFLTYFQNEAQLDKSGLPSDRFFAERPEGSVSTLKIQRTQQEDSAVYLCASSFNSGDYGYTFGSGTRLTVV.

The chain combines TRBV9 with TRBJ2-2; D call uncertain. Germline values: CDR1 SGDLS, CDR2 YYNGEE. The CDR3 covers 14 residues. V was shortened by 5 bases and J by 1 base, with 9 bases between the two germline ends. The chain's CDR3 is CASRVGGNTGELFF. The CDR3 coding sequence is TGTGCCAGCAGGGTCGGCGGGAACACCGGGGAGCTGTTTTTT.

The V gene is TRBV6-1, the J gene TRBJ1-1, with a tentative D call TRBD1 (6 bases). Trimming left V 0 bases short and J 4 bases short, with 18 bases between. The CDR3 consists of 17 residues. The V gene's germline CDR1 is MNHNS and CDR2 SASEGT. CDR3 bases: TGTGCCAGCAGTGAAGCGGGACGTCGGCAGGGGTCCACTGAAGCTTTCTTT. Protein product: CASSEAGRRQGSTEAFF.

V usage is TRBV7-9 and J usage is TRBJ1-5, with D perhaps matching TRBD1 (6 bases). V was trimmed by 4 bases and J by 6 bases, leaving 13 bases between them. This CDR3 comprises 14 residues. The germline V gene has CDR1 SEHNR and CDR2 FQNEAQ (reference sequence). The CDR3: CASSSGGLSQPQHF. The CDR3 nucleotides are TGTGCCAGCAGCTCTGGGGGGCTTAGTCAGCCCCAGCATTTT.

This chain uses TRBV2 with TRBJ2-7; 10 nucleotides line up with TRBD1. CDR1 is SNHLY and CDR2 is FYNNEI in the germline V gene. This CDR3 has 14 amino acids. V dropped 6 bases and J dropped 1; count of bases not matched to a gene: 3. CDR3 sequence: CASRGDRGSYEQYF. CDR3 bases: TGTGCCAGCAGAGGGGACAGGGGTTCCTACGAGCAGTACTTC.

The CDR3 reads CASSLSSGVSSYEQYF. The CDR3, as DNA: TGTGCCAGCAGCCTTTCTAGCGGGGTAAGCTCCTACGAGCAGTACTTC. The V gene is TRBV4-2, the J gene TRBJ2-7; 9 bases are shared with TRBD2. There are 16 residues in the CDR3. Trimming cost V 4 bases and J 0 bases; bases outside gene matches: 7. Looked up from germline, CDR1 is LGHNA and CDR2 is YNFKEQ.

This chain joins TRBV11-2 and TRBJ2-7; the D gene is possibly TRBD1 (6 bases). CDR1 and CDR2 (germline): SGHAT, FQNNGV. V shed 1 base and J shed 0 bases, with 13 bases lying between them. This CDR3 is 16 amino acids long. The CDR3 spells CASSLVATGFSYEQYF. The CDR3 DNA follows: TGTGCCAGCAGCTTAGTCGCAACAGGGTTCTCCTACGAGCAGTACTTC.

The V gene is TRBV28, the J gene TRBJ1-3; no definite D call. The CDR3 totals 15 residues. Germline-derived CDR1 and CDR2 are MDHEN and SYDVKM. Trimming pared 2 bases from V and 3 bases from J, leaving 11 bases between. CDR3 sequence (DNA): TGTGCCAGCAGTTTAACCTGGGGAGGTGGAAACACCATATATTTT. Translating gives CASSLTWGGGNTIYF.

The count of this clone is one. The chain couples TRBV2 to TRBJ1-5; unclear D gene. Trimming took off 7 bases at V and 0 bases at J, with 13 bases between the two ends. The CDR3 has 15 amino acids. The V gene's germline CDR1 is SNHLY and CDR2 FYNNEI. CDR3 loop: CASTGRPTSNQPQHF. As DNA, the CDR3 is TGTGCCAGCACCGGGAGGCCAACTAGCAATCAGCCCCAGCATTTT.

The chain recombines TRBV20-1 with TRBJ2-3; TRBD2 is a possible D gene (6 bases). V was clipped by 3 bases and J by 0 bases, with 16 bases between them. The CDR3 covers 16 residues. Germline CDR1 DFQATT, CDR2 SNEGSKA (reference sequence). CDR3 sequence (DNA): TGCAGTGCTAGTTCGCTATCGCGGGGTAGCACAGATACGCAGTATTTT. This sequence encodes CSASSLSRGSTDTQYF.

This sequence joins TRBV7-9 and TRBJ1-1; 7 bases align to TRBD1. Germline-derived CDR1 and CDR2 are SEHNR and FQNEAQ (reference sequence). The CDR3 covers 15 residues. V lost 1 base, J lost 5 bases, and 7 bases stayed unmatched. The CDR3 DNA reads TGTGCCAGCAGCTTAGAAGGGGGCGCTGGGACTGAAGCTTTCTTT. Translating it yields CASSLEGGAGTEAFF.

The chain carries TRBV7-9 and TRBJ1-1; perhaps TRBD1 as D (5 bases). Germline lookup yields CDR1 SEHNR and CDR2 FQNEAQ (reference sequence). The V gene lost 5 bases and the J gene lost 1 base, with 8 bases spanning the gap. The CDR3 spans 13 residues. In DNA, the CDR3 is TGTGCCAGCAGCCTTGACAGGAACACTGAAGCTTTCTTT. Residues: CASSLDRNTEAFF.

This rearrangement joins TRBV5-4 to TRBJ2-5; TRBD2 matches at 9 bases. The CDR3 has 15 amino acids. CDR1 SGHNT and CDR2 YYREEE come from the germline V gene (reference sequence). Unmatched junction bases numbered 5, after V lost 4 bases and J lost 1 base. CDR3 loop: CASSGTSGLQETQYF. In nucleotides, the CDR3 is TGTGCCAGCAGCGGCACTAGCGGGCTCCAAGAGACCCAGTACTTC.

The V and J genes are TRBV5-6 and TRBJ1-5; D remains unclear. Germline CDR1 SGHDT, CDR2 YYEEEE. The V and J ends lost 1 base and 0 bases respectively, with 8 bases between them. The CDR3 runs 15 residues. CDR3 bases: TGTGCCAGCAGCTTGTTCGACAATAGCAATCAGCCCCAGCATTTT. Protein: CASSLFDNSNQPQHF.

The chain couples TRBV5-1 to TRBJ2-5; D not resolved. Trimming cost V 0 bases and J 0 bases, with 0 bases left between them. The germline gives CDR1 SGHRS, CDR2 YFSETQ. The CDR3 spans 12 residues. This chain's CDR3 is CASSLDQETQYF. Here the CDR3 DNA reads TGCGCCAGCAGCTTGGACCAAGAGACCCAGTACTTC.

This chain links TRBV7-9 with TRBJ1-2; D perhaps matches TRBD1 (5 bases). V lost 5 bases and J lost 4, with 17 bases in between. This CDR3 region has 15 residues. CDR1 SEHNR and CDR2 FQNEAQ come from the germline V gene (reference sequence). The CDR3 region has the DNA TGTGCCAGCAGCCCCCTGGGACGGAGTATCTATGGCTACACCTTC. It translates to CASSPLGRSIYGYTF.

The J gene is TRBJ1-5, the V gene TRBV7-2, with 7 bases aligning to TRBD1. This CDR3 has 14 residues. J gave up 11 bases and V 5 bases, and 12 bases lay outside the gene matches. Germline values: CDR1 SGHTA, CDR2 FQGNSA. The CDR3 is CASSPDRSFRAQHF. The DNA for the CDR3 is TGTGCCAGCAGCCCGGACAGGTCCTTTCGGGCCCAGCATTTT.

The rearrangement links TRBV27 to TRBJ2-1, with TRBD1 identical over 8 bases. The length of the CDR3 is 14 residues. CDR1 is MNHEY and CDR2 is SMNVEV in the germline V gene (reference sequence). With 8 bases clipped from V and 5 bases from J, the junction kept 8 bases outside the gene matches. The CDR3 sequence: CASSPGGYNNEQFF. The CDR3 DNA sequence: TGTGCCAGCTCCCCAGGGGGCTATAACAATGAGCAGTTCTTC.

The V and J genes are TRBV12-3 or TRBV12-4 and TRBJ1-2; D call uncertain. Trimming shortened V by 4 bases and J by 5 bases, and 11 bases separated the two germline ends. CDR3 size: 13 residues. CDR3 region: CASSSTAGYGYTF. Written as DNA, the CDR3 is TGTGCCAGCAGTTCAACAGCTGGATATGGCTACACCTTC.

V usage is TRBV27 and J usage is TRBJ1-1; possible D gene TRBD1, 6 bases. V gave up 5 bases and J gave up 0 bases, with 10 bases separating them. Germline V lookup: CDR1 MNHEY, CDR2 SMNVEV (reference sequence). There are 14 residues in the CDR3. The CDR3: CASSLQGLNTEAFF. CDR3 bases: TGTGCCAGCAGTCTACAGGGACTGAACACTGAAGCTTTCTTT.

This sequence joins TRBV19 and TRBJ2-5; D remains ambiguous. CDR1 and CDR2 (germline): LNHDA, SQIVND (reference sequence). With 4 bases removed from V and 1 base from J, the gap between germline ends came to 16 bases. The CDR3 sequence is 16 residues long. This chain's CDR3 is CASSTTLRATQETQYF. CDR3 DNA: TGTGCCAGTAGTACAACACTCCGGGCCACCCAAGAGACCCAGTACTTC.

CDR3 sequence (DNA): TGTGCCAGCACGCCTCGAGCGGATTCGGAAAAACTGTTTTTT. Its protein is CASTPRADSEKLFF. The chain combines TRBV7-8 with TRBJ1-4; no reliable D call. Germline values: CDR1 SGHVS, CDR2 FQNEAQ. The CDR3 length is 14 residues. Trimming removed 7 bases from V and 8 bases from J, with 17 bases in between.

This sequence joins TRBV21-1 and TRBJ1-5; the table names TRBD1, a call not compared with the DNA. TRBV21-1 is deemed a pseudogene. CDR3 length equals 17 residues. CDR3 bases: TGTGCCAGCAGCAAAACACAGGGGCCGGGAAGCAATCAGCCCCAGCATTTT. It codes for CASSKTQGPGSNQPQHF.

The CDR3 here is CASSEMGQGAQHF. CDR3 in DNA: TGTGCCAGCAGTGAAATGGGACAGGGAGCCCAGCATTTT. The gene calls are TRBV6-1 and TRBJ1-5; 9 nucleotides line up with TRBD1. This CDR3 has 13 residues. CDR1 is MNHNS, CDR2 SASEGT, per germline. With V trimmed by 2 bases and J by 11 bases, 4 bases remained unmatched.